The next 30 T cell receptor beta chains were all read from a single sample in a study of post-analysis software for immune sequencing data. Findings and limits, study-wide: TRBV5-6, TRBV5-1 and TRBV20-1 belonged to a set of about five TRBV segments that were more frequent in patients than controls.

These TCRs are of unknown antigen specificity. cDNA libraries for TCR beta contained unique molecular identifiers. TCRdb re-called the PCR reads with MiXCR, one entry per CDR3 protein. The sample includes roughly 540,000 distinct CDR3 sequences, approximately 34% of them seen just once. Sequencing was performed on blood. The origin of the receptors is a girl aged 2-17 years with multiple sclerosis.

This sequence joins TRBV5-1 and TRBJ2-1; 12 bases match TRBD2. The CDR3 loop spans 17 amino acids. V shed 4 bases, J shed 2 bases, and the junction held 7 bases outside the gene matches. Germline V lookup: CDR1 SGHRS, CDR2 YFSETQ. The DNA for the CDR3 is TGCGCCAGCAGCAGCCCGACTAGCGGGGGAACCTACAATGAGCAGTTCTTC. This encodes CASSSPTSGGTYNEQFF.

This clonotype was found a few times. The V gene is TRBV29-1, the J gene TRBJ2-4; perhaps TRBD1 as D (5 bases). The V end was cut by 4 bases, the J end by 13 bases, with 17 bases between. Germline CDR1 reads SQVTM; CDR2 reads ANQGSEA. The CDR3 consists of 12 residues. The CDR3 DNA reads TGCAGCGTTGCTAGGGGCGCGTATGAGCAGTACTTC. This codes for CSVARGAYEQYF.

This clonotype was seen a handful of times. This chain connects TRBV6-1 to TRBJ1-6, with 9 positions matching TRBD1. The germline V gene encodes CDR1 MNHNS and CDR2 SASEGT. With 5 bases clipped from V and 10 bases from J, the junction kept 15 bases outside the gene matches. The CDR3 is 17 amino acids. This CDR3 reads CASSRTGSGTGNSPLHF. The CDR3 bases are TGTGCCAGCAGTCGTACCGGGTCTGGGACAGGGAACTCACCCCTCCACTTT.

This clonotype came up a few times. V is TRBV7-9 and J is TRBJ1-2; D perhaps matches TRBD1 (5 bases). The CDR3 has 15 residues. V was pared by 2 bases and J by 6 bases, with 16 bases between. Germline V gives CDR1 SEHNR, CDR2 FQNEAQ (reference sequence). The CDR3 nucleotides read TGTGCCAGCAGCTTAAACTGGGGCGGAGGAAATGGCTACACCTTC. This sequence encodes CASSLNWGGGNGYTF.

The V and J genes are TRBV9 and TRBJ2-5; perhaps TRBD1 as D (5 bases). Germline-derived CDR1 and CDR2 are SGDLS and YYNGEE. This CDR3 spans 14 amino acids. Deletions cut 1 base from V and 2 bases from J, with 9 bases between. CDR3 sequence reads: CASSVPGLQETQYF. The CDR3, as DNA: TGTGCCAGCAGCGTACCAGGGCTTCAAGAGACCCAGTACTTC.

The CDR3 nucleotides read TGTGCCAGCAGTCCAGGGGGTAGCAATCAGCCCCAGCATTTT. Its protein product is CASSPGGSNQPQHF. The rearrangement uses TRBV6-1 and TRBJ1-5, with 7 bases matching TRBD1. CDR1 and CDR2 from the germline V gene are MNHNS and SASEGT. V lost 5 bases to trimming and J lost 0 bases; unmatched junction nucleotides: 1. The CDR3 is 14 residues long.

The gene calls are TRBV7-6 and TRBJ2-7; D is possibly TRBD2 (5 bases). The V and J ends lost 1 base and 1 base respectively, with 14 bases between them. CDR3 length equals 16 residues. The germline gives CDR1 SGHVS, CDR2 FNYEAQ. In DNA form, the CDR3 reads TGTGCCAGCAGCTTAGGCGGGCAGGATACATCCTACGAGCAGTACTTC. Encoded protein: CASSLGGQDTSYEQYF.

This chain uses TRBV12-3 or TRBV12-4 with TRBJ1-5; D call uncertain. The CDR3 covers 14 residues. V dropped 5 bases and J dropped 7 bases, with 15 bases sitting between them. This chain's CDR3 is CASSLGPVQQPQHF. Here the CDR3 DNA reads TGTGCCAGCAGTCTCGGCCCCGTACAGCAGCCCCAGCATTTT.

The chain links TRBV6-2 or TRBV6-3 to TRBJ2-1; D not certain. This CDR3 has 16 amino acids. V lost 0 bases and J 6 bases, leaving 15 bases between the germline ends. Germline CDR1 reads MNHEY; CDR2 reads SVGEGT. Here the CDR3 DNA reads TGTGCCAGCAGTTACTCGTCCCGCCGCGAGACCAATGAGCAGTTCTTC. It yields the protein CASSYSSRRETNEQFF.

The chain uses TRBV5-1 and TRBJ1-2, with D unresolved. The CDR3 totals 13 residues. V was trimmed by 3 bases and J by 10 bases, leaving 16 bases between them. The germline V gene encodes CDR1 SGHRS and CDR2 YFSETQ. CDR3 coding DNA: TGCGCCAGCAGCTCTGGAAACACGGAGCTCTACACCTTC. This sequence encodes CASSSGNTELYTF.

J is TRBJ1-2 and V is TRBV14; D remains ambiguous. Germline V gene data show CDR1 as SGHDN and CDR2 as FVKESK. Between the trimmed V and J ends, which lost 2 bases and 0 bases, there was a span of 7 bases. The CDR3 covers 14 residues. CDR3 in amino acids: CASSQRPANYGYTF. The CDR3 DNA is TGTGCCAGCAGCCAAAGACCCGCTAACTATGGCTACACCTTC. Filled out from reference TRBV14 and TRBJ1-2, the complete variable domain reads EAGVTQFPSHSVIEKGQTVTLRCDPISGHDNLYWYRRVMGKEIKFLLHFVKESKQDESGMPNNRFLAERTGGTYSTLKVQPAELEDSGVYFCASSQRPANYGYTFGSGTRLTVV.

V gene TRBV7-9 combines with J gene TRBJ1-6, with TRBD1 as a possible D gene (6 bases). V was trimmed by 5 bases and J by 7 bases, leaving 15 bases between them. This CDR3 has 15 amino acids. Germline V gene lookup returns CDR1 SEHNR and CDR2 FQNEAQ (reference sequence). CDR3 nucleotide sequence: TGTGCCAGCAGCCTATTATCAGGGGCGAATTCACCCCTCCACTTT. It is translated as CASSLLSGANSPLHF.

The rearrangement links TRBV2 to TRBJ1-4; TRBD1 matches 7 bases. Germline V gene sequence: CDR1 SNHLY, CDR2 FYNNEI. V lost 8 bases to trimming and J lost 5 bases; unmatched junction nucleotides: 11. The CDR3 is 15 residues long. This chain's CDR3 is CASRVRDSRNEKLFF. DNA of the CDR3: TGTGCCAGCCGAGTCCGGGACAGTCGCAATGAAAAACTGTTTTTT.

The rearrangement links TRBV20-1 to TRBJ1-2; a weak D match, TRBD1 (5 bases). This CDR3 has 19 residues. The germline V and J ends were trimmed by 5 bases and 2 bases, with 30 bases remaining between them. The germline CDR1 and CDR2 sequences are DFQATT and SNEGSKA (reference sequence). This CDR3 reads CSAPLLGSPTRGQNYGYTF. The DNA for the CDR3 is TGCAGTGCTCCCCTCTTGGGGTCTCCAACGAGGGGTCAGAACTATGGCTACACCTTC.

V gene TRBV6-2 or TRBV6-3 combines with J gene TRBJ1-2; the D is unclear. Trimming left V 0 bases short and J 4 bases short, with 12 bases between. The germline gives CDR1 MNHEY, CDR2 SVGEGT. The CDR3 contains 15 residues. The CDR3: CASSYSRSPLYGYTF. The DNA for the CDR3 is TGTGCCAGCAGTTACTCGAGGAGCCCGCTCTATGGCTACACCTTC.

In DNA form, the CDR3 reads TGCAGTGCTATCGGGTGGCGGGGAGTCACTGAAGCTTTCTTT. Translating it yields CSAIGWRGVTEAFF. This chain joins TRBV20-1 and TRBJ1-1; D is ambiguous. The CDR3 consists of 14 residues. Germline CDR1 and CDR2: DFQATT and SNEGSKA (reference sequence). V gave up 4 bases and J gave up 4 bases, with 16 bases separating them.

The J gene is TRBJ1-2, the V gene TRBV5-1; 9 bases are a match to TRBD1. Trimming removed 4 bases from V and 5 bases from J; junction bases left unmatched: 15. The CDR3 covers 17 residues. Per germline, CDR1 SGHRS and CDR2 YFSETQ. For the CDR3, the DNA is TGCGCCAGCAGCCCTGCCCCGGGACAGGGCGTATCGTATGGCTACACCTTC. It translates to CASSPAPGQGVSYGYTF.

This clonotype has a single count. V usage is TRBV7-6 and J usage is TRBJ2-1, with a possible D match to TRBD1 (6 bases). The ends were cut back, 5 bases at V and 3 bases at J, with 11 bases in the middle. Per germline, CDR1 SGHVS and CDR2 FNYEAQ. The CDR3 is made up of 14 amino acids. For the CDR3, the DNA is TGTGCCAGCAGCCCCAGGGGTGACTACAATGAGCAGTTCTTC. Translating it yields CASSPRGDYNEQFF.

This clonotype was seen a single time. The rearrangement joins TRBV28 to TRBJ1-2; D is unresolved. The CDR3 is 12 amino acids. Germline CDR1 reads MDHEN; CDR2 reads SYDVKM. V was trimmed by 3 bases and J by 6 bases, leaving 8 bases between them. The CDR3 coding sequence is TGTGCCAGCAGTTTGGGTTTTAATGGCTACACCTTC. It translates to CASSLGFNGYTF.

The chain has TRBV20-1 and TRBJ2-7; perhaps TRBD2 as D (7 bases). The CDR3 totals 15 residues. V lost 6 bases and J lost 2, with 20 bases in between. Germline CDR1 DFQATT, CDR2 SNEGSKA (reference sequence). CDR3 DNA sequence: TGCAGTGCCGCGACCAGGAGGGGGGGCCCCTACGAGCAGTACTTC. Amino acids: CSAATRRGGPYEQYF.

The chain has TRBV5-5 and TRBJ2-3; D is perhaps TRBD2 (6 bases). The CDR3 sequence is 15 residues long. Per germline, CDR1 SGHKS and CDR2 YYEKEE (reference sequence). V shed 4 bases and J shed 2 bases, with 14 bases lying between them. The CDR3 loop is CASSLPSATTDTQYF. In nucleotides, the CDR3 is TGTGCCAGCAGCCTACCTAGCGCCACCACAGATACGCAGTATTTT.

This chain connects TRBV12-3 or TRBV12-4 to TRBJ2-1; D is unclear. Trimming removed 7 bases at V and 0 bases at J, with 16 bases between. This CDR3 contains 16 residues. The CDR3 DNA follows: TGTGCCAGCACCCTAGACTGGCCTAGCTCCTACAATGAGCAGTTCTTC. Translation: CASTLDWPSSYNEQFF.

V usage is TRBV5-1 and J usage is TRBJ2-3; D gene uncertain. The CDR3 is 15 amino acids. Trimming removed 1 base at V and 2 bases at J, with 11 bases between. The germline CDR1 and CDR2 sequences are SGHRS and YFSETQ. The chain's CDR3 is CASSLTGLLTDTQYF. In nucleotides, the CDR3 is TGCGCCAGCAGCTTGACCGGATTACTCACAGATACGCAGTATTTT.

In nucleotides, the CDR3 is TGCGCCAGCAGCAGGGAAGTGGGGGTCTATGGCTACACCTTC. It codes for CASSREVGVYGYTF. This sequence joins TRBV5-1 and TRBJ1-2; maybe TRBD1 (5 bases). V shed 4 bases and J shed 4 bases, with 14 bases lying between them. The CDR3 has 14 amino acids. The germline gives CDR1 SGHRS, CDR2 YFSETQ.

This clonotype was observed a handful of times. The gene calls are TRBV29-1 and TRBJ2-5, with a possible D match to TRBD1 (5 bases). The V end was cut by 6 bases, the J end by 7 bases, with 12 bases between. CDR1 is SQVTM and CDR2 is ANQGSEA in the germline V gene. This CDR3 contains 11 residues. The CDR3 loop reads CSVSVQGTQYF. The CDR3 DNA reads as TGCAGCGTCTCCGTTCAGGGGACCCAGTACTTC.

This clonotype showed up many times. The V gene is TRBV6-5, the J gene TRBJ2-5; tentative D call: TRBD2 (6 bases). This CDR3 has 16 residues. V was cut by 5 bases and J by 1 base, with 17 bases left in between. Germline values: CDR1 MNHEY, CDR2 SVGAGI. As DNA, the CDR3 is TGTGCCAGCAGTCTTACACCCGGGACTGTCCAAGAGACCCAGTACTTC. This codes for CASSLTPGTVQETQYF.

On this clonotype itself: Sequence at one end of the junction differs from germline and may be a read error. The chain has TRBV20-1 and TRBJ2-1, with D perhaps given as TRBD1 or TRBD2 (6 bases each). This CDR3 is 14 amino acids long. The germline CDR1 and CDR2 sequences are DFQATT and SNEGSKA (reference sequence). CDR3: CSASPGGSYNERFF. Written as DNA, the CDR3 is TGCAGTGCTAGCCCCGGGGGCTCCTACAATGAGCGGTTCTTC.

This clonotype appeared a few times. The genes are TRBV7-9 and TRBJ2-5; 10 nucleotides line up with TRBD1. Germline lookup yields CDR1 SEHNR and CDR2 FQNEAQ (reference sequence). The CDR3 length is 19 residues. J was trimmed by 0 bases and V by 6 bases; bases with no gene match: 16. The CDR3 DNA sequence: TGTGCCAGCAGTCCCACCGGGACAGGGGACGATCTGTACCAAGAGACCCAGTACTTC. Its translation: CASSPTGTGDDLYQETQYF.

The table lists this clonotype with a few counts. This chain uses TRBV6-2 or TRBV6-3 with TRBJ1-2; tentative D call: TRBD1 (5 bases). Germline V lookup: CDR1 MNHEY, CDR2 SVGEGT. The CDR3 runs 13 residues. V was clipped by 2 bases and J by 8 bases, with 12 bases between them. The CDR3 protein is CASSYTVGAGYTF. The CDR3 DNA reads TGTGCCAGCAGTTACACGGTCGGGGCCGGCTACACCTTC.

Points on this clonotype: This CDR3 is missing its conserved last phenylalanine or tryptophan, likely due to a read error. The chain recombines TRBV20-1 with TRBJ2-3, with TRBD2 matching 7 bases. The junction had 12 bases not matched to a gene; V was cut back by 6 bases and J by 6 bases. The CDR3 length is 14 residues. Germline V gene sequence: CDR1 DFQATT, CDR2 SNEGSKA (reference sequence). CDR3 nucleotide sequence: TGCAGTGCCCGACGAGGATTGGGGGGGGATACGCAGTATTGT. This sequence encodes CSARRGLGGDTQYC.